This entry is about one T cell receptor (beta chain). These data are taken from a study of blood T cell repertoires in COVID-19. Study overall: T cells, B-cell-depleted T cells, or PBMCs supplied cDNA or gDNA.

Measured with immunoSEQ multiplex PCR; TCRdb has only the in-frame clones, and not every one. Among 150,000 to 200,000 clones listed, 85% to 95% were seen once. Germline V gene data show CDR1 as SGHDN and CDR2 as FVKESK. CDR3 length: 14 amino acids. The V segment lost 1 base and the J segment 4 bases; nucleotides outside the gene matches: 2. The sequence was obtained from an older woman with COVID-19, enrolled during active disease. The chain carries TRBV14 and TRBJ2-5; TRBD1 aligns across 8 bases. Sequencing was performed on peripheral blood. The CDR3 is CASSQGQGLETQYF. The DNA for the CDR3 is TGTGCCAGCAGCCAAGGACAGGGGTTAGAGACCCAGTACTTC.